This T cell receptor beta chain was identified in a study of blood T cell repertoires in COVID-19. Using immunoSEQ multiplex PCR, the repertoire was profiled, and TCRdb retains in-frame clones only, with some absent. The sample shows around 97,000 clones, 87% of them seen only once. V shed 6 bases and J shed 4 bases, with 30 bases lying between them. CDR1 and CDR2 (germline): SGHVT, SQSDAQ. This CDR3 is built from 20 residues. The TCR comes from a human donor in a cohort sampled during active COVID-19. Sample: peripheral blood. The V and J genes are TRBV7-4 and TRBJ2-2; weak D call: TRBD1 (6 bases). CDR3 in amino acids: CASSTLGGSSPQSGTGELFF. DNA for the CDR3: TGTGCCAGCAGTACACTAGGGGGAAGCTCCCCCCAGTCGGGCACCGGGGAGCTGTTTTTT. Full variable domain (rest looked up from reference TRBV7-4 and TRBJ2-2): GAGVSQSPRYKVAKRGRDVALRCDSISGHVTLYWYRQTLGQGSEVLTYSQSDAQRDKSGRPSGRFSAERPERSVSTLKIQRTEQGDSAVYLCASSTLGGSSPQSGTGELFFGEGSRLTVL.